Following are 23 T cell receptor beta chains from one sample sequenced in a study of T cells in tuberculosis. Using immunoSEQ multiplex PCR, the repertoire was profiled, and TCRdb retains in-frame clones only, with some absent. The table shows around 30,000 clones, with roughly 93% occurring only once. The time point denotes: new active TB diagnosis, blood taken before or within 7 days of starting treatment. Here the sequenced sample was PBMCs, taken at tuberculosis diagnosis. Source of these receptors: an adult with tuberculosis.

The rearrangement links TRBV6-1 to TRBJ1-4, with 7 bases that match TRBD1. Germline values: CDR1 MNHNS, CDR2 SASEGT. CDR3 length equals 14 residues. V shed 5 bases and J 5 bases; nucleotides not matched to a gene: 5. The DNA of the CDR3 is TGTGCCAGCAGTCCTGGGACAGAGAATGAAAAACTGTTTTTT. It translates to CASSPGTENEKLFF.

The chain recombines TRBV27 with TRBJ2-7, with TRBD1 identical over 10 bases. Trimming cost V 1 base and J 3 bases; bases outside gene matches: 3. The CDR3 consists of 15 residues. Germline CDR1 is MNHEY and CDR2 is SMNVEV (reference sequence). The CDR3 DNA reads as TGTGCCAGCAGTTTATTTAGGACAGGGGGCTACGAGCAGTACTTC. Encoded protein: CASSLFRTGGYEQYF.

The rearrangement uses TRBV25-1 and TRBJ1-4; no firm D call. Trimming stripped 7 bases from V and 5 bases from J, with 14 bases between. This CDR3 spans 14 amino acids. CDR1 is MGHDK and CDR2 is SYGVNS in the germline V gene. For the CDR3, the DNA is TGTGCCAGCACAAGAGGCGGGCAAAATGAAAAACTGTTTTTT. Translated: CASTRGGQNEKLFF.

The chain is built from TRBV28 and TRBJ1-1; 8 nucleotides match TRBD1. V shed 5 bases, J shed 5 bases, and the junction held 10 bases outside the gene matches. The CDR3 runs to 15 residues. Germline CDR1 MDHEN, CDR2 SYDVKM. CDR3 bases: TGTGCCAGCAGTGCCCGGACAGGGAGGGCGACTGAAGCTTTCTTT. Protein product: CASSARTGRATEAFF.

J is TRBJ1-1 and V is TRBV28; 8 nucleotides agree with TRBD1. Germline values: CDR1 MDHEN, CDR2 SYDVKM. V lost 6 bases, J lost 5 bases, and 17 bases stayed unmatched. The CDR3 sequence is 17 residues long. The CDR3 nucleotides read TGTGCCAGCAGGCGAGGCAGGTGGGCAGGGGGCGGGACTGAAGCTTTCTTT. This encodes CASRRGRWAGGGTEAFF.

The J gene is TRBJ2-1, the V gene TRBV11-2; 10 nucleotides agree with TRBD2. This CDR3 contains 16 residues. From germline, CDR1 is SGHAT and CDR2 FQNNGV. V shed 6 bases and J 6 bases; nucleotides not matched to a gene: 11. The CDR3 protein is CASRDPSGGEVNEQFF. The CDR3 nucleotides are TGTGCCAGCAGGGACCCTAGCGGGGGCGAAGTCAATGAGCAGTTCTTC.

This clone was seen only a few times. The rearrangement links TRBV7-6 to TRBJ1-6; 9 positions agree with TRBD1. Losses at the gene ends were 4 bases for V and 5 bases for J; bases not matched to a gene: 3. The CDR3 has 15 residues. The germline V gene encodes CDR1 SGHVS and CDR2 FNYEAQ. The CDR3 loop reads CASSSRTGDNSPLHF. DNA of the CDR3: TGTGCCAGCAGCTCGCGGACAGGGGATAATTCACCCCTCCACTTT. Filled out from reference TRBV7-6 and TRBJ1-6, the complete variable domain reads GAGVSQSPRYKVTKRGQDVALRCDPISGHVSLYWYRQALGQGPEFLTYFNYEAQQDKSGLPNDRFSAERPEGSISTLTIQRTEQRDSAMYRCASSSRTGDNSPLHFGNGTRLTVT.

The chain employs TRBV19 and TRBJ1-5, with D perhaps TRBD1 (5 bases). The CDR3 is 13 amino acids. Germline V gene sequence: CDR1 LNHDA, CDR2 SQIVND (reference sequence). V lost 5 bases to trimming and J lost 7 bases, with 12 bases between them. CDR3 in amino acids: CASSGDSVQPQHF. DNA for the CDR3: TGTGCCAGTAGTGGGGACTCGGTACAGCCCCAGCATTTT.

The chain recombines TRBV5-4 with TRBJ1-2; 7 bases match TRBD1. This CDR3 spans 13 amino acids. V shed 4 bases, J shed 2 bases, and the junction held 2 bases outside the gene matches. Germline CDR1 SGHNT, CDR2 YYREEE (reference sequence). CDR3 residues: CASSPDRNYGYTF. DNA of the CDR3: TGTGCCAGCAGCCCGGACAGGAACTATGGCTACACCTTC.

The gene calls are TRBV11-2 and TRBJ2-5, with a tentative D call TRBD2 (5 bases). Germline V gene sequence: CDR1 SGHAT, CDR2 FQNNGV. The CDR3 loop spans 14 amino acids. The V end lost 5 bases, the J end lost 5 bases, and 15 bases lay between the germline ends. The CDR3 DNA sequence: TGTGCCAGCAGCCTTCAGCCTGGCGGGGAGACCCAGTACTTC. Residues: CASSLQPGGETQYF.

This chain uses TRBV29-1 with TRBJ2-1; 9 nucleotides align to TRBD2. The CDR3 is made up of 12 amino acids. Germline CDR1 reads SQVTM; CDR2 reads ANQGSEA. V lost 7 bases to trimming and J lost 9 bases; unmatched junction nucleotides: 7. In DNA form, the CDR3 reads TGCAGCGGGGGCGGGGGGGCCAGTGAGCAGTTCTTC. This translates into CSGGGGASEQFF.

The chain is built from TRBV9 and TRBJ2-3; the D gene is possibly TRBD2 (7 bases). Trimming took 3 bases from V and 0 from J, leaving 11 bases between them. The CDR3 has 15 amino acids. Germline CDR1 and CDR2: SGDLS and YYNGEE. CDR3 DNA: TGTGCCAGCAGCGAGGGGGGGACTAGCACAGATACGCAGTATTTT. As protein: CASSEGGTSTDTQYF.

This chain uses TRBV11-2 with TRBJ1-2; D not resolved. V was pared by 4 bases and J by 12 bases, with 15 bases between. Germline V lookup: CDR1 SGHAT, CDR2 FQNNGV. The CDR3 has 12 residues. CDR3 sequence reads: CASSSFSSGHTF. CDR3 bases: TGTGCCAGCAGCTCATTTTCCAGCGGCCACACCTTC.

This rearrangement joins TRBV27 to TRBJ2-1; 7 nucleotides line up with TRBD1. Per germline, CDR1 MNHEY and CDR2 SMNVEV (reference sequence). CDR3 length: 15 amino acids. V trimming: 6 bases; J trimming: 0 bases; junction bases outside the gene matches: 5. The CDR3: CASSRQGGSYNEQFF. The CDR3 nucleotides are TGTGCCAGCAGCCGACAGGGTGGCTCCTACAATGAGCAGTTCTTC.

The chain uses TRBV13 and TRBJ2-1; D is uncertain. The V end was cut by 5 bases, the J end by 4 bases, with 21 bases between. The CDR3 extends over 17 amino acids. Germline CDR1 PRHDT, CDR2 FYEKMQ (reference sequence). The CDR3 region is CASSRPPFATGYNEQFF. The CDR3 DNA is TGTGCCAGCAGCCGGCCTCCCTTTGCGACGGGTTACAATGAGCAGTTCTTC. The full variable domain, with the rest looked up from reference TRBV13 and TRBJ2-1, is AAGVIQSPRHLIKEKRETATLKCYPIPRHDTVYWYQQGPGQDPQFLISFYEKMQSDKGSIPDRFSAQQFSDYHSELNMSSLELGDSALYFCASSRPPFATGYNEQFFGPGTRLTVL.

As DNA, the CDR3 is TGTGCCAGCATCCCCTGGCAGGGGGCAGATACGCAGTATTTT. Amino acids: CASIPWQGADTQYF. The chain combines TRBV6-5 with TRBJ2-3, with 7 positions matching TRBD1. The CDR3 has 14 amino acids. The J segment lost 4 bases and the V segment lost 7 bases, leaving 8 bases of the junction unmatched. CDR1 is MNHEY, CDR2 SVGAGI, per germline.

The rearrangement links TRBV9 to TRBJ2-1; a possible D gene is TRBD2 (7 bases). V lost 6 bases and J lost 4, with 14 bases in between. The CDR3 loop spans 14 amino acids. Germline V lookup: CDR1 SGDLS, CDR2 YYNGEE. The CDR3 here is CASNYGGPYNEQFF. CDR3 DNA: TGTGCCAGCAATTACGGGGGGCCATACAATGAGCAGTTCTTC. The full variable domain, in which reference TRBV9 and TRBJ2-1 provide the parts outside the CDR3, is DSGVTQTPKHLITATGQRVTLRCSPRSGDLSVYWYQQSLDQGLQFLIQYYNGEERAKGNILERFSAQQFPDLHSELNLSSLELGDSALYFCASNYGGPYNEQFFGPGTRLTVL.

The V gene is TRBV6-1, the J gene TRBJ1-1, with D hard to call. Trimming cost V 6 bases and J 1 base, with 9 bases left between them. The germline V gene has CDR1 MNHNS and CDR2 SASEGT. The CDR3 loop spans 13 amino acids. CDR3 in amino acids: CASSQPGNTEAFF. CDR3 sequence (DNA): TGTGCCAGCAGCCAACCAGGGAACACTGAAGCTTTCTTT.

The chain couples TRBV2 to TRBJ1-2; 10 nucleotides agree with TRBD1. This CDR3 region has 14 residues. Germline V CDR1 and CDR2: SNHLY, FYNNEI. V gave up 6 bases and J gave up 6 bases; unmatched junction bases: 7. The chain's CDR3 is CASSRDRGSDGYTF. CDR3 nucleotide sequence: TGTGCCAGCAGCCGGGACAGGGGCTCTGATGGCTACACCTTC.

This chain joins TRBV6-5 and TRBJ2-7; 7 nucleotides match TRBD2. V gave up 3 bases and J gave up 4 bases; unmatched junction bases: 6. The CDR3 spans 14 residues. Looked up from germline, CDR1 is MNHEY and CDR2 is SVGAGI. CDR3: CASSYSGGSYEQYF. The CDR3 DNA reads as TGTGCCAGCAGTTATTCCGGGGGGTCTTACGAGCAGTACTTC.

The chain recombines TRBV27 with TRBJ1-2; a weak D match, TRBD1 (6 bases). CDR1 is MNHEY and CDR2 is SMNVEV in the germline V gene (reference sequence). The CDR3 has 13 amino acids. Trimming stripped 2 bases from V and 2 bases from J, with 6 bases between. CDR3 DNA sequence: TGTGCCAGCAGTTTACAGGGGAACTATGGCTACACCTTC. Amino acid sequence: CASSLQGNYGYTF.

This clone was seen more than once but under ten times. A read error is likely here: a far larger clone is one base away. The CDR3 sequence is CASSQEEALPNEKLFF. The CDR3 DNA is TGTGCCAGCAGCCAAGAGGAAGCGCTCCCTAATGAAAAACTGTTTTTT. The chain has TRBV4-2 and TRBJ1-4; D is uncertain. The CDR3 has 16 residues. V was trimmed by 0 bases and J by 3 bases, leaving 11 bases between them. Per germline, CDR1 LGHNA and CDR2 YNFKEQ.

The V and J genes are TRBV7-6 and TRBJ2-7; the D gene is possibly TRBD2 (6 bases). V dropped 0 bases and J dropped 2 bases, with 11 bases sitting between them. This CDR3 is 15 amino acids long. CDR1 is SGHVS, CDR2 FNYEAQ, per germline. The CDR3 sequence is CASSLAGGTAYEQYF. CDR3 nucleotide sequence: TGTGCCAGCAGCTTAGCGGGGGGTACCGCCTACGAGCAGTACTTC. Combining the CDR3 with reference TRBV7-6 and TRBJ2-7 gives the whole variable domain GAGVSQSPRYKVTKRGQDVALRCDPISGHVSLYWYRQALGQGPEFLTYFNYEAQQDKSGLPNDRFSAERPEGSISTLTIQRTEQRDSAMYRCASSLAGGTAYEQYFGPGTRLTVT.